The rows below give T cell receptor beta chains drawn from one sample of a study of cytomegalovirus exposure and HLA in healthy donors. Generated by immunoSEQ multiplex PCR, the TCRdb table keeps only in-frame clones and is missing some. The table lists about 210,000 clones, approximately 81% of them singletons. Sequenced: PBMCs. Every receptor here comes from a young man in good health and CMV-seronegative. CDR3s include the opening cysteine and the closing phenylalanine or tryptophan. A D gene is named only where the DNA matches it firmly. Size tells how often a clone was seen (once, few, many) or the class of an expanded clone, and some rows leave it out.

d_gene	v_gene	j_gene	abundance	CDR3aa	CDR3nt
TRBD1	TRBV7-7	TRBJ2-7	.	CASSFGQGVFEQYF	TGTGCTAGCAGCTTTGGACAGGGAGTTTTCGAGCAGTACTTC
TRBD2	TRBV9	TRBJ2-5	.	CASSSRGVADPQETQYF	TGTGCCAGCAGCTCCCGGGGGGTAGCGGACCCCCAAGAGACCCAGTACTTC
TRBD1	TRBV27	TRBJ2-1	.	CASSLSDRSNNEQFF	TGTGCCAGCAGTTTATCGGACAGGAGCAACAATGAGCAGTTCTTC
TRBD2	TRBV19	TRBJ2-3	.	CATTMRGARDTQYF	TGTGCCACCACGATGCGGGGGGCGAGAGATACGCAGTATTTT
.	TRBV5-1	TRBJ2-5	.	CASSFGGSHQETQYF	TGCGCCAGCAGCTTCGGGGGAAGCCACCAAGAGACCCAGTACTTC
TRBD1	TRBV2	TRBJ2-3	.	CASSEVRTGFLDTQYF	TGTGCCAGCAGTGAAGTTAGGACAGGGTTTCTAGATACGCAGTATTTT
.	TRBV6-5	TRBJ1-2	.	CASSFERTYGYTF	TGTGCCAGCAGTTTCGAACGGACTTATGGCTACACCTTC
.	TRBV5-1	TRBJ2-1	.	CASSLAWEVPANEQFF	TGCGCCAGCAGCTTGGCTTGGGAGGTTCCCGCCAATGAGCAGTTCTTC
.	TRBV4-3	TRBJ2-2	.	CASGDMGQNTGELFF	TGCGCCAGTGGGGATATGGGGCAGAACACCGGGGAGCTGTTTTTT
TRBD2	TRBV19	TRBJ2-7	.	CASTLPRPLAGGAYEQYF	TGTGCCAGTACTCTCCCTCGCCCTCTAGCGGGGGGGGCCTACGAGCAGTACTTC
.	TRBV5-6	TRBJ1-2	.	CASSQIEGVLYGYTF	TGTGCCAGCAGCCAAATAGAGGGGGTTCTCTATGGCTACACCTTC
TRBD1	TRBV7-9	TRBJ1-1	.	CASSARTGESEAFF	TGTGCCAGCAGCGCCCGAACAGGGGAGTCGGAAGCTTTCTTT
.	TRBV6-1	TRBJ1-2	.	CASTASDGIYGYTF	TGTGCCAGCACTGCCTCGGACGGGATCTATGGCTACACCTTC
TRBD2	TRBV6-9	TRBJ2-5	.	CASQTRERGPQETQYF	TGTGCCAGCCAAACCAGGGAGCGGGGGCCTCAGGAGACCCAGTACTTC
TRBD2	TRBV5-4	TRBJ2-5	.	CASSFIGGGPAQETQYF	TGTGCCAGCAGCTTCATCGGCGGGGGGCCTGCCCAAGAGACCCAGTACTTC
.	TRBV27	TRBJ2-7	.	CASSLGGSRGGEQYF	TGTGCCAGCAGTTTAGGGGGGTCTCGGGGTGGCGAGCAGTACTTC
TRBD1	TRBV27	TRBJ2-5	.	CASSFRQGRVYF	TGTGCCAGCAGTTTTCGACAGGGAAGAGTCTACTTC
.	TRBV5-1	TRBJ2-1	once	CASRAGSYNEQFF	TGCGCCAGCCGGGCAGGGTCCTACAATGAGCAGTTCTTC